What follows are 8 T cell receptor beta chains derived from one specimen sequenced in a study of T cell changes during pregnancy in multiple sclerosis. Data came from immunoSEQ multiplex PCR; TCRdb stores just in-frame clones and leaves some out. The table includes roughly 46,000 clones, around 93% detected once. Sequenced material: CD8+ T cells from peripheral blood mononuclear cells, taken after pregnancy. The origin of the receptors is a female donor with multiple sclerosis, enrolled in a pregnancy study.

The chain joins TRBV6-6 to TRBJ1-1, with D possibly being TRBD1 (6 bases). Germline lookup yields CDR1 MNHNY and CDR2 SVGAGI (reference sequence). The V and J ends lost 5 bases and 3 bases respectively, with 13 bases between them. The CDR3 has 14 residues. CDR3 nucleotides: TGTGCCAGCAGTCCGGACAGACCGGACACTGAAGCTTTCTTT. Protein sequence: CASSPDRPDTEAFF.

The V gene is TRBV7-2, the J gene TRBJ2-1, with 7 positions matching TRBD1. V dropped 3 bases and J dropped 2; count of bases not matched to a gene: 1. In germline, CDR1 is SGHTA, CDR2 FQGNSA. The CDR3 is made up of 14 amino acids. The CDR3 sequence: CASSFGQAYNEQFF. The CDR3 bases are TGTGCCAGCAGCTTCGGACAGGCCTACAATGAGCAGTTCTTC. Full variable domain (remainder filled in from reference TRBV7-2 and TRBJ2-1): GAGVSQSPSNKVTEKGKDVELRCDPISGHTALYWYRQSLGQGLEFLIYFQGNSAPDKSGLPSDRFSAERTGGSVSTLTIQRTQQEDSAVYLCASSFGQAYNEQFFGPGTRLTVL.

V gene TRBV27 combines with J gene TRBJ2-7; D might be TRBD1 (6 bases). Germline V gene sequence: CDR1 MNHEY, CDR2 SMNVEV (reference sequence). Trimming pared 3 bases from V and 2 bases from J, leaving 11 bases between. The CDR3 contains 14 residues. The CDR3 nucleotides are TGTGCCAGCAGTTTCCGGACAGACGCCTACGAGCAGTACTTC. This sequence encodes CASSFRTDAYEQYF.

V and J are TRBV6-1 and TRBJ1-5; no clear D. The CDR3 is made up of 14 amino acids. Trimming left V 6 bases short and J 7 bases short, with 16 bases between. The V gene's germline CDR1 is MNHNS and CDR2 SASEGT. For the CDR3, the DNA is TGTGCCAGCAGCAGGCTGTTGGTTGGGCAGCCCCAGCATTTT. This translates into CASSRLLVGQPQHF.

CDR3 coding DNA: TGTGCGAGGGGGCAAGAGGATCAGCCCCAGCATTTT. This translates into CARGQEDQPQHF. The chain is built from TRBV6-1 and TRBJ1-5, with 7 positions matching TRBD1. The CDR3 contains 12 residues. Per germline, CDR1 MNHNS and CDR2 SASEGT.

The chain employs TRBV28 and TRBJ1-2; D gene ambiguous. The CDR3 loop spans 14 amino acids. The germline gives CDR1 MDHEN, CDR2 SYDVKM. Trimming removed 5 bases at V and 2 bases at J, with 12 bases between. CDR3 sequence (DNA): TGTGCCAGCAGTCCCCCAGGCAAAAACTATGGCTACACCTTC. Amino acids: CASSPPGKNYGYTF.

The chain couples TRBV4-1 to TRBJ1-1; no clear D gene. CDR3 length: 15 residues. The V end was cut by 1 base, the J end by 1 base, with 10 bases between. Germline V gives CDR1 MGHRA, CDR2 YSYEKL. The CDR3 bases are TGCGCCAGCAGCCAAGCCCGCGGGTGGAACACTGAAGCTTTCTTT. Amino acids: CASSQARGWNTEAFF.

CDR3 DNA sequence: TGTGCCAGCAGTTTATTGACGGGAGGGTACAATGAGCAGTTCTTC. It translates to CASSLLTGGYNEQFF. The V gene is TRBV28, the J gene TRBJ2-1, with 8 positions matching TRBD2. Germline V gene data show CDR1 as MDHEN and CDR2 as SYDVKM. This CDR3 comprises 15 residues. V was clipped by 1 base and J by 4 bases; unmatched bases: 3.